This T cell receptor (beta chain) appears in the sequencing data of a study of cytotoxic CD8 clonotypes in ibrutinib-treated CLL. The CDR3 covers 12 residues. The germline gives CDR1 SGHAT, CDR2 FQNNGV. The ends were cut back, 2 bases at V and 8 bases at J, with 9 bases in the middle. TCRdb's table, derived via immunoSEQ multiplex PCR, lists solely in-frame clones and lacks some. The data contain 250,000 to 350,000 clones, 65% to 85% of them singletons. The genes are TRBV11-2 and TRBJ1-1; D gene uncertain. Specimen: PBMCs, collected at disease progression, from a patient treated with ibrutinib. This TCR was sampled from a human donor with chronic lymphocytic leukemia. DNA for the CDR3: TGTGCCAGCAGCTTAACGGGAGTAGAAGCTTTCTTT. Translation gives CASSLTGVEAFF.